This T cell receptor (beta chain) was profiled in a study of shared clonotypes between healthy human individuals. Per the germline V gene, CDR1 is MNHEY and CDR2 is SMNVEV (reference sequence). The CDR3 is 14 amino acids. V was pared by 8 bases and J by 1 base, with 14 bases between. The naive CD8 subset, CD45RO-negative cells positively selected for CCR7, excluded terminally differentiated effector memory CD45RA+ cells. Sequencing was performed with immunoSEQ multiplex PCR; in TCRdb, only in-frame clones are kept and a portion is missing. In the table there are approximately 810,000 clones, almost 95% of which are singletons.

The sample consisted of naive CD8+ T cells sorted from blood. The TCR sequence derives from a man between 25 and 39 years old in good health. The chain recombines TRBV27 with TRBJ1-1; D uncertain. CDR3: CASSRSAANTEAFF. CDR3 coding DNA: TGTGCCAGCTCTAGGTCTGCCGCGAACACTGAAGCTTTCTTT.